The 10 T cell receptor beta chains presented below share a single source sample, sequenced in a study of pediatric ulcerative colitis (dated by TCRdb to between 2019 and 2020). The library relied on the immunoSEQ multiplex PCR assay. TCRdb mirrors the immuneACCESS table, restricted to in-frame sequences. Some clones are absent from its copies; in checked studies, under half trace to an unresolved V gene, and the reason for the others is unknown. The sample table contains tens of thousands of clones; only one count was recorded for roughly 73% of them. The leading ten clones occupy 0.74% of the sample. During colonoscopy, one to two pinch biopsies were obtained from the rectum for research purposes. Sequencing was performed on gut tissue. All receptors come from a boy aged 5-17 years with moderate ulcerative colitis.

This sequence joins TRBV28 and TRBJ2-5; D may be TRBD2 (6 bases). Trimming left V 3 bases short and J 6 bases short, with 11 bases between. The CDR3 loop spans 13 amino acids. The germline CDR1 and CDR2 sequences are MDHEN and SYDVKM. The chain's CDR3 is CASSLIGSQTQYF. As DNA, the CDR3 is TGTGCCAGCAGTTTGATCGGGAGCCAGACCCAGTACTTC. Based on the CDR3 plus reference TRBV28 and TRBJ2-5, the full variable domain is DVKVTQSSRYLVKRTGEKVFLECVQDMDHENMFWYRQDPGLGLRLIYFSYDVKMKEKGDIPEGYSVSREKKERFSLILESASTNQTSMYLCASSLIGSQTQYFGPGTRLLVL.

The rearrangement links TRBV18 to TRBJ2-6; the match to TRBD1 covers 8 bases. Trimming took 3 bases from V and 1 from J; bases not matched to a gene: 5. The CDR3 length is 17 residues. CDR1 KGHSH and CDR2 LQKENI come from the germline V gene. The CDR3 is CASSPFDRGSGANVLTF. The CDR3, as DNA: TGTGCCAGCTCACCTTTTGACAGGGGATCTGGGGCCAACGTCCTGACTTTC.

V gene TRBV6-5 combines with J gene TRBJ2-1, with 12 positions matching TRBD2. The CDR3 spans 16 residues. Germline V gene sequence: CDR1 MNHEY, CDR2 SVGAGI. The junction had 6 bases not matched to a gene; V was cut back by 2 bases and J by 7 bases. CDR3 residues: CASSYETSGSGNEQFF. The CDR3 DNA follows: TGTGCCAGCAGTTACGAGACTAGCGGGAGTGGTAATGAGCAGTTCTTC.

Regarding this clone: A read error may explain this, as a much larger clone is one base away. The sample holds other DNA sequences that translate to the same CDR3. The CDR3 sequence: CASSNRDQPQHF. The CDR3 DNA follows: TGTGCCAGCAGCAACAGGGATCAGCCCCAGCATTTT. The chain recombines TRBV7-9 with TRBJ1-5, with a weak D call TRBD1 (6 bases). Germline V CDR1 and CDR2: SEHNR, FQNEAQ (reference sequence). The CDR3 has 12 amino acids. Trimming shortened V by 5 bases and J by 5 bases, and 7 bases separated the two germline ends. Full variable domain (missing parts from reference TRBV7-9 and TRBJ1-5): DTGVSQNPRHKITKRGQNVTFRCDPISEHNRLYWYRQTLGQGPEFLTYFQNEAQLEKSRLLSDRFSAERPKGSFSTLEIQRTEQGDSAMYLCASSNRDQPQHFGDGTRLSIL.

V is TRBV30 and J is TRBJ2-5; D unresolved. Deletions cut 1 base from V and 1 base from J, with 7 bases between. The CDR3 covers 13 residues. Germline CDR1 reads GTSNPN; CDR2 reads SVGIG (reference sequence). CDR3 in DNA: TGTGCCTGGAGTGGCGTCGGCCAAGAGACCCAGTACTTC. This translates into CAWSGVGQETQYF.

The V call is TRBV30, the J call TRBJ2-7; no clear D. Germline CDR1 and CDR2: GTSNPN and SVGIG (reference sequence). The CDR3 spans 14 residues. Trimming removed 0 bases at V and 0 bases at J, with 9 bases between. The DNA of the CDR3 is TGTGCCTGGAGTGTCTCATTTTTCTCCTACGAGCAGTACTTC. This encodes CAWSVSFFSYEQYF.

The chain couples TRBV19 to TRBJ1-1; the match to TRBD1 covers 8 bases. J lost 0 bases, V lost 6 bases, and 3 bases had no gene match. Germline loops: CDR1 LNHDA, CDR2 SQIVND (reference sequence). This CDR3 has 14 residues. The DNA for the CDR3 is TGTGCCAGTAGATACAGGGGGATGAACACTGAAGCTTTCTTT. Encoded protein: CASRYRGMNTEAFF.

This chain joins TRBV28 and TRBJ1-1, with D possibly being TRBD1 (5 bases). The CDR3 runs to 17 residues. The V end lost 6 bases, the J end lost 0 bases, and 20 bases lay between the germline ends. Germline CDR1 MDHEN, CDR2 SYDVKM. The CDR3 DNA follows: TGTGCCAGCAGCCCCTTAGGGACGGGAATGATGAACACTGAAGCTTTCTTT. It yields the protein CASSPLGTGMMNTEAFF.

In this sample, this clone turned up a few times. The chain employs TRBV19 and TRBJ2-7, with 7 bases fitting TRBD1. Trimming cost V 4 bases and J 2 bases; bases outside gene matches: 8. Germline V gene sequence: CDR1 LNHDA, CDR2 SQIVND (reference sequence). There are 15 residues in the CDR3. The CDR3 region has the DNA TGTGCCAGTAGTACCCAGGGACAGTACCCCTACGAGCAGTACTTC. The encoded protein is CASSTQGQYPYEQYF.

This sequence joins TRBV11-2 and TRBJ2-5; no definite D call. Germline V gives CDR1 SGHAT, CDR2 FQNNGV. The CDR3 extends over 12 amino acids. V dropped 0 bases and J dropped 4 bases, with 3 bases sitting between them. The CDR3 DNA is TGTGCCAGCAGCTTAGAGGGAGAGACCCAGTACTTC. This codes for CASSLEGETQYF.